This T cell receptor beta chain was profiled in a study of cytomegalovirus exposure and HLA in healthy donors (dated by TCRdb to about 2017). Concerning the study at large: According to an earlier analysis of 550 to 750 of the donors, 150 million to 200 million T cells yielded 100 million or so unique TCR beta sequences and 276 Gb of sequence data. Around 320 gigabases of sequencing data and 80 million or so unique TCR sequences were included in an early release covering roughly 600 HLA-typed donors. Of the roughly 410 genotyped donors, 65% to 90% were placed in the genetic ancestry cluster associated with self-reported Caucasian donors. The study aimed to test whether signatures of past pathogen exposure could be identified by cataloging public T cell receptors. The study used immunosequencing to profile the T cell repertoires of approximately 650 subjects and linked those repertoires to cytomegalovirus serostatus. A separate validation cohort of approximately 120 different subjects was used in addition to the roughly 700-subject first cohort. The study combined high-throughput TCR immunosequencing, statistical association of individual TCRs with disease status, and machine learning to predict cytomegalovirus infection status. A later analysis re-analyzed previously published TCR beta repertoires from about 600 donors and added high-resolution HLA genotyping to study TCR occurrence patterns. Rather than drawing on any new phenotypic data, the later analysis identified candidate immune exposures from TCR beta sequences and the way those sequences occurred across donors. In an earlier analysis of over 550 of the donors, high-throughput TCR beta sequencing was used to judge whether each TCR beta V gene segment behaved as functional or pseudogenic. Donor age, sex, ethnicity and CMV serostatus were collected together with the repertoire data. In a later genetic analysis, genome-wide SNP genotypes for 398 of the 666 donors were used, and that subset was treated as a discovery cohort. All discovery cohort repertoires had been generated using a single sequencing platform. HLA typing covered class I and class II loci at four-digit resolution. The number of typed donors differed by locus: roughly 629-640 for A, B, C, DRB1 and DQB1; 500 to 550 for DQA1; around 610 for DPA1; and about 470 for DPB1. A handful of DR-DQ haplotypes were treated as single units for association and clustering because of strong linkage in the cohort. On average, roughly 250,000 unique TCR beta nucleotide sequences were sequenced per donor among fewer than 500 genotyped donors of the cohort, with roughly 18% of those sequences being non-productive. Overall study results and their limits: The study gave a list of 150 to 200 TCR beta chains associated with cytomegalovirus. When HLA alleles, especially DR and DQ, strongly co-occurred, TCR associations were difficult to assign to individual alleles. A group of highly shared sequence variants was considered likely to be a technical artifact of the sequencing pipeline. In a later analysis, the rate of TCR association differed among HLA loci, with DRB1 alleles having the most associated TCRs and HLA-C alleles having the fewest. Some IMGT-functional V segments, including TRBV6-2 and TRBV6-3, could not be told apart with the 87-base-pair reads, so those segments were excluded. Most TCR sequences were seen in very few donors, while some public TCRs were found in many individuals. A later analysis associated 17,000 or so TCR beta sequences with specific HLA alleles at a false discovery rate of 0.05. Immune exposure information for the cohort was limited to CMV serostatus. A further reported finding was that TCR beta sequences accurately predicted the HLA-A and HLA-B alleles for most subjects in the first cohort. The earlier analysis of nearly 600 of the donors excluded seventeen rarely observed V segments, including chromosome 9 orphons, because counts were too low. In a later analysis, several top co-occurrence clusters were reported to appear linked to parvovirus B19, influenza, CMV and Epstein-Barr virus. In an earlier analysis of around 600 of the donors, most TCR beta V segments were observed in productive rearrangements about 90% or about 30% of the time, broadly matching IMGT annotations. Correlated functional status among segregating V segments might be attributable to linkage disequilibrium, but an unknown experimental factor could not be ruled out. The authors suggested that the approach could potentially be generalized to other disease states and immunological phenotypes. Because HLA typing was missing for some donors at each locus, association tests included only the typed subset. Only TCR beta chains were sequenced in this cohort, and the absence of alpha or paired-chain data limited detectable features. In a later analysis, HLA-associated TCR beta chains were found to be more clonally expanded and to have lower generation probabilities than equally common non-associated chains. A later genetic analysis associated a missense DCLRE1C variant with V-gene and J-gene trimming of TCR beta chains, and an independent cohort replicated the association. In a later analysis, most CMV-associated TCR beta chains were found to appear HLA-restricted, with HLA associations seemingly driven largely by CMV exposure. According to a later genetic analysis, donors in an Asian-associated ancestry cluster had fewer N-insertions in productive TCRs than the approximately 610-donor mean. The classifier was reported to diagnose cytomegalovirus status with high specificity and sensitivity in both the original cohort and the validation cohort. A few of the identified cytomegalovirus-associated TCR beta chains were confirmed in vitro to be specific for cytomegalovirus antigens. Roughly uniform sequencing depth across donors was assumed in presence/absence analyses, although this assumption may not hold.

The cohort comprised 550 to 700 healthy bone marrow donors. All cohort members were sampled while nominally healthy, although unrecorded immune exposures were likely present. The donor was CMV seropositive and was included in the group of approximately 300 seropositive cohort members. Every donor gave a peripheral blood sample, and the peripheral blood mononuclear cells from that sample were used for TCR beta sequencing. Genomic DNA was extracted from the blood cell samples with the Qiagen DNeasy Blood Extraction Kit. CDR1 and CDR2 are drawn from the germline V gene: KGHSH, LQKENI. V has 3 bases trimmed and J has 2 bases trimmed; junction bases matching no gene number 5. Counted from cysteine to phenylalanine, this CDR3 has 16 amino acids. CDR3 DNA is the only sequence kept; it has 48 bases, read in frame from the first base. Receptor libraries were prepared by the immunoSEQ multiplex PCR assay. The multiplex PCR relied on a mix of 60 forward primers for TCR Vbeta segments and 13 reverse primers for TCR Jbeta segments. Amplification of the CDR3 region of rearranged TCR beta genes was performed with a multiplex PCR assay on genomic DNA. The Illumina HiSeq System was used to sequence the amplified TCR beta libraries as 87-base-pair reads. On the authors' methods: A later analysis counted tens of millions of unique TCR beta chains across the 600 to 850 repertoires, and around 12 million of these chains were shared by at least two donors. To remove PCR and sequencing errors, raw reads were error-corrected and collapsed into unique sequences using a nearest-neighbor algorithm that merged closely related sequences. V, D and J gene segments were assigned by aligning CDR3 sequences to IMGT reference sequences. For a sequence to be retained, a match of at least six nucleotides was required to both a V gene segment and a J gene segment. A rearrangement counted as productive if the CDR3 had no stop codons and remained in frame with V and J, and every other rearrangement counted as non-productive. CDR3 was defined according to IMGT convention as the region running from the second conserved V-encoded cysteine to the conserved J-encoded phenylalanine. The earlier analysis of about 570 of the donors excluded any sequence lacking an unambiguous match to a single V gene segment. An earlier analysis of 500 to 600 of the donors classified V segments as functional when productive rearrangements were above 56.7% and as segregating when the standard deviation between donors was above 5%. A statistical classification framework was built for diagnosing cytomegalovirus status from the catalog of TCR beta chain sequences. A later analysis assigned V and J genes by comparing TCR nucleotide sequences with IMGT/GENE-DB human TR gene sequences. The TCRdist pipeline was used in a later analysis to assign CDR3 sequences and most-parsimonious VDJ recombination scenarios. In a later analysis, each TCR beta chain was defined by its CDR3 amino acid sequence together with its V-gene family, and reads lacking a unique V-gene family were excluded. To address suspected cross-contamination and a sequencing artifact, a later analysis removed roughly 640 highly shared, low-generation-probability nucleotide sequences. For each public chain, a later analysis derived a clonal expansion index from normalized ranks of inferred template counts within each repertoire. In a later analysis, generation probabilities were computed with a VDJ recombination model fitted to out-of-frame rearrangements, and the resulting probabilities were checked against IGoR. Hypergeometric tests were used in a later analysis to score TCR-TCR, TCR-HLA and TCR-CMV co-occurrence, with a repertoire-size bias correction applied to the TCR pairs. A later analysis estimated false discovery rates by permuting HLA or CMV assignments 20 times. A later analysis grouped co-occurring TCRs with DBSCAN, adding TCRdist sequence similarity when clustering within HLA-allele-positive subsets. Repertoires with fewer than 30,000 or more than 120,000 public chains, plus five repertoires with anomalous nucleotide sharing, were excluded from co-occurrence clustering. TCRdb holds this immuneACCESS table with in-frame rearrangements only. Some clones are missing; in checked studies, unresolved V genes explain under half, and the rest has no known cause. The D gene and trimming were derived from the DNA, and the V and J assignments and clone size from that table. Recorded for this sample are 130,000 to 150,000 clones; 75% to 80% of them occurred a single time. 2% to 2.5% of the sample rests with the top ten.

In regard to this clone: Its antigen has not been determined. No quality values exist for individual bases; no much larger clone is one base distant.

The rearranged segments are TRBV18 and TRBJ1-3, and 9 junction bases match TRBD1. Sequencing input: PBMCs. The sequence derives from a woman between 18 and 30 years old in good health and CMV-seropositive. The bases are TGTGCCAGCTCACCTACCGGGACAGGGCCTGGAAACACCATATATTTT. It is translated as CASSPTGTGPGNTIYF.